The following is a T cell receptor (beta chain) sequence with its context. The CDR3 spans 19 residues. With V trimmed by 0 bases and J by 4 bases, 16 bases remained unmatched. From germline, CDR1 is LGHDT and CDR2 YNNKEL (reference sequence). Data came from immunoSEQ multiplex PCR; TCRdb stores just in-frame clones and leaves some out. In the table there are 100,000 to 150,000 clones, around 90% of which are singletons. This sample was taken from a study of blood T cell repertoires in COVID-19. Study background: The United States, Italy and Spain were the sources of the acute and convalescent COVID-19 samples. PBMCs, B-cell-depleted T cells, or T cells provided the cDNA or gDNA that made up the material.

The source is a human donor in a cohort sampled during active COVID-19. V and J are TRBV3-1 (or the pseudogene TRBV3-2) and TRBJ2-3; the match to TRBD2 covers 7 bases. Material for sequencing was peripheral blood. Here the CDR3 DNA reads TGTGCCAGCAGCCAAGATCTGGTTTGGTCGGCGGGAGCTTCAGATACGCAGTATTTT. Protein product: CASSQDLVWSAGASDTQYF.